The text below deals with one T cell receptor beta chain. The data derive from a study of PD-1 blockade in classical Hodgkin lymphoma. Germline trimming cut 6 bases from V and 5 bases from J; bases unmatched to any gene: 3. The CDR3 contains 15 residues. The germline gives CDR1 ENHRY, CDR2 SYGVKD. This table comes from immunoSEQ multiplex PCR, and its TCRdb copy is limited to in-frame clones, with some not included. The sample has roughly 31,000 clones; about 71% are singletons. Relapse after autologous stem cell transplantation occurred in every patient, and brentuximab vedotin exposure varied. The sample consisted of peripheral blood mononuclear cells (PBMCs), taken before the second cycle of nivolumab. The rearrangement links TRBV10-3 to TRBJ2-1; 14 nucleotides agree with TRBD2. The TCR was taken from a human donor with classical Hodgkin lymphoma. CDR3 protein: CAISRLAGGDNEQFF. CDR3 nucleotide sequence: TGTGCCATCAGCAGACTAGCGGGAGGGGACAATGAGCAGTTCTTC.